This TCR beta chain was documented in a study of chemoradiotherapy in HPV16-positive cancers (dated 2022 in TCRdb). For context, the study as a whole: Candidate HPV-specific T-cell clones and common TCR motifs were defined by functional T-cell assays performed on cells from a couple of HPV16-positive patients. Whether T-cell immunity against the HPV oncoproteins E6 and E7 changes during chemoradiotherapy and whether survival is affected by this immunity were examined in the study. Next, the candidate HPV-specific TCRs and motifs were followed in TCR repertoires from about 90 patients with HPV-related cancers. The study at large found these results: Only two HPV16-positive patients were used to derive the functional definition of HPV-specific T cells, and the survival association was reported for HPV16-positive patients. Expansion of candidate HPV-specific clones and E7-related TCR motifs was observed in the tumor microenvironment during treatment, whereas no such expansion was observed for non-HPV-specific T cells. Among HPV16-positive patients, expansion of HPV-responsive T cells during chemoradiotherapy was associated with better recurrence-free survival.

Repertoires were sampled repeatedly over the course of chemoradiotherapy so that clonal expansion in the tumor microenvironment could be followed. CDR1 and CDR2 (SGHNT, YENEEA) derive from the germline V gene. From the cysteine through the phenylalanine, the CDR3 covers 15 amino acids. Only CDR3 DNA is held: 45 bases, read in frame from base 1. Relative to germline, V is missing 4 bases and J is missing 4 bases, with 6 bases of the junction outside any gene match. As to this clone: Its antigen is currently not known. Base qualities are not provided; no much larger clone lies one nucleotide away.

The library relied on the immunoSEQ multiplex PCR assay. TCRdb holds this immuneACCESS table with in-frame rearrangements only. Some clones are missing; in checked studies, unresolved V genes explain under half, and the rest has no known cause. The table for this sample lists some 9,300 clones; around 88% of them were counted only once. The top ten hold about 2.4% of the sample. The chain is encoded by TRBV11-3 joined to TRBJ2-1, and TRBD1 aligns with 8 junction nucleotides. The sequences come from blood, collected from a patient who underwent chemoradiotherapy. The clonotype originates from a human donor with HPV-associated anogenital cancer. The CDR3 corresponds to CASSSGQGSYNEQFF. The DNA sequence reads TGTGCCAGCAGCTCTGGACAGGGAAGTTACAATGAGCAGTTCTTC. Here the CDR3 is joined to the reference TRBV11-3 and TRBJ2-1 genes, and the full variable domain is: EAGVVQSPRYKIIEKKQPVAFWCNPISGHNTLYWYLQNLGQGPELLIRYENEEAVDDSQLPKDRFSAERLKGVDSTLKIQPAELGDSAVYLCASSSGQGSYNEQFFGPGTRLTVL.